The 18 T cell receptor beta chains presented below share a single source sample, sequenced in a study of spatial heterogeneity in lung cancer. Regarding time point: sample taken at primary tumor resection. MiXCR, applied by TCRdb to the 5' RACE reads, yields one record per CDR3 protein. The sample gives some 44,000 distinct CDR3 sequences, around 13% of which show up once; 50% to 65% is in the top ten. The sample here was PBMCs, taken at surgery. The origin of the receptors is a male donor with early-stage non-small cell lung cancer.

This sequence joins TRBV27 and TRBJ2-7, with D unclear. The CDR3 has 14 residues. In germline, CDR1 is MNHEY, CDR2 SMNVEV (reference sequence). The V end lost 4 bases, the J end lost 2 bases, and 12 bases lay between the germline ends. This chain's CDR3 is CASSSRTVTYEQYF. Here the CDR3 DNA reads TGTGCCAGCAGTTCCCGGACGGTTACCTACGAGCAGTACTTC.

The chain uses TRBV7-9 and TRBJ1-2; the match to TRBD1 covers 7 bases. Per germline, CDR1 SEHNR and CDR2 FQNEAQ (reference sequence). The CDR3 is 15 residues long. With V trimmed by 4 bases and J by 4 bases, 9 bases remained unmatched. The CDR3 protein is CASSSSTGRSYGYTF. CDR3 nucleotide sequence: TGTGCCAGCAGCTCCTCGACAGGGCGAAGCTATGGCTACACCTTC.

V gene TRBV7-9 combines with J gene TRBJ2-7, with 11 bases matching TRBD1. Germline V lookup: CDR1 SEHNR, CDR2 FQNEAQ (reference sequence). The J segment lost 3 bases and the V segment lost 5 bases, leaving 6 bases of the junction unmatched. The CDR3 has 15 residues. The CDR3 protein is CASSLGTGGIYEQYF. In DNA, the CDR3 is TGTGCCAGCAGCCTCGGGACAGGGGGTATCTACGAGCAGTACTTC.

V usage is TRBV29-1 and J usage is TRBJ2-7; 7 bases map to TRBD2. CDR1 SQVTM and CDR2 ANQGSEA come from the germline V gene. V trimming: 8 bases; J trimming: 4 bases; junction bases outside the gene matches: 14. This CDR3 has 14 residues. This chain's CDR3 is CSRGQEGRGYEQYF. The CDR3 coding sequence is TGCAGCCGAGGGCAGGAGGGGAGGGGTTACGAGCAGTACTTC.

This clonotype has just a few counts. The chain combines TRBV5-1 with TRBJ2-7; D is ambiguous. Germline CDR1 SGHRS, CDR2 YFSETQ. This CDR3 comprises 13 residues. With 0 bases removed from V and 7 bases from J, the gap between germline ends came to 11 bases. CDR3 DNA sequence: TGCGCCAGCAGCTTGGACACAGTAGGTGAGCAGTACTTC. Amino acids: CASSLDTVGEQYF.

The chain joins TRBV5-1 to TRBJ1-2, with TRBD1 as a possible D gene (6 bases). The CDR3 contains 15 residues. Trimming took off 2 bases at V and 8 bases at J, with 19 bases between the two ends. The V gene's germline CDR1 is SGHRS and CDR2 YFSETQ. The chain's CDR3 is CASSLGSGGRGGYTF. The CDR3 bases are TGCGCCAGCAGCTTAGGTTCGGGGGGCCGCGGCGGCTACACCTTC.

At least ten counts were recorded for this clonotype. The DNA for the CDR3 is TGTGCCAGCAGCTTTAACAGGGGACCTGTCCGTACGCAGTATTTT. Protein sequence: CASSFNRGPVRTQYF. The V gene is TRBV11-2, the J gene TRBJ2-3, with 7 bases identical to TRBD1. The CDR3 has 15 amino acids. Germline loops: CDR1 SGHAT, CDR2 FQNNGV. V shed 3 bases, J shed 8 bases, and the junction held 11 bases outside the gene matches.

The chain couples TRBV6-5 to TRBJ1-6; a weak D match, TRBD1 (5 bases). With 4 bases removed from V and 10 bases from J, the gap between germline ends came to 14 bases. This CDR3 has 14 amino acids. Germline CDR1 reads MNHEY; CDR2 reads SVGAGI. The CDR3 sequence is CASSSSGARSPLHF. Written as DNA, the CDR3 is TGTGCCAGCAGTTCATCCGGGGCTCGGTCACCCCTCCACTTT.

The genes are TRBV3-1 and TRBJ2-7; 8 bases fit TRBD2. Germline trimming cut 1 base from V and 2 bases from J; bases unmatched to any gene: 1. Looked up from germline, CDR1 is LGHDT and CDR2 is YNNKEL (reference sequence). The CDR3 runs to 14 residues. CDR3 in amino acids: CASSQAGGAYEQYF. The CDR3 bases are TGTGCCAGCAGCCAAGCGGGAGGGGCCTACGAGCAGTACTTC.

This clonotype was seen repeatedly, ten times or more. The CDR3 DNA follows: TGCGCCAGCAGCCAAGATCATCGGGGTAGCAATCAGCCCCAGCATTTT. Encoded protein: CASSQDHRGSNQPQHF. J is TRBJ1-5 and V is TRBV4-1; unclear D gene. There are 16 residues in the CDR3. Looked up from germline, CDR1 is MGHRA and CDR2 is YSYEKL. Trimming shortened V by 0 bases and J by 0 bases, and 9 bases separated the two germline ends.

The V and J genes are TRBV5-5 and TRBJ2-3, with D unclear. The CDR3 is 15 residues long. Germline-derived CDR1 and CDR2 are SGHKS and YYEKEE (reference sequence). V was trimmed by 2 bases and J by 0 bases, leaving 10 bases between them. This chain's CDR3 is CASSFNGASTDTQYF. CDR3 in DNA: TGTGCCAGCAGCTTTAACGGAGCTAGCACAGATACGCAGTATTTT.

The chain's CDR3 is CSKKAGVDTGELFF. The CDR3 region has the DNA TGCAGTAAGAAAGCGGGAGTTGACACCGGGGAGCTGTTTTTT. The chain employs TRBV20-1 and TRBJ2-2; 8 bases agree with TRBD2. Germline V lookup: CDR1 DFQATT, CDR2 SNEGSKA (reference sequence). J was trimmed by 3 bases and V by 8 bases; bases with no gene match: 8. The CDR3 has 14 residues.

The V gene is TRBV7-2, the J gene TRBJ1-2; no clear D. Germline V gene lookup returns CDR1 SGHTA and CDR2 FQGNSA. The V and J ends lost 6 bases and 0 bases respectively, with 14 bases between them. The CDR3 has 15 amino acids. The CDR3 loop is CASRRDGSANYGYTF. CDR3 nucleotide sequence: TGTGCCAGCAGACGTGACGGCTCAGCTAACTATGGCTACACCTTC.

In its sample, this clonotype was seen a few times. The rearrangement joins TRBV28 to TRBJ2-1; D might be TRBD2 (6 bases). Trimming took off 4 bases at V and 8 bases at J, with 21 bases between the two ends. The V gene's germline CDR1 is MDHEN and CDR2 SYDVKM. CDR3 length: 16 residues. The CDR3 here is CASSSPGGEVFYEQFF. The DNA for the CDR3 is TGTGCCAGCAGTTCTCCCGGGGGAGAGGTTTTTTATGAGCAGTTCTTC.

The chain carries TRBV28 and TRBJ2-2, with TRBD2 as a possible D gene (6 bases). The CDR3 length is 15 residues. The ends were cut back, 3 bases at V and 6 bases at J, with 14 bases in the middle. Germline CDR1 MDHEN, CDR2 SYDVKM. In DNA form, the CDR3 reads TGTGCCAGCAGTTTCCGAGGCTCGGGGGCCGGGGAGCTGTTTTTT. Protein product: CASSFRGSGAGELFF. Variable domain in full (rest from reference TRBV28 and TRBJ2-2): DVKVTQSSRYLVKRTGEKVFLECVQDMDHENMFWYRQDPGLGLRLIYFSYDVKMKEKGDIPEGYSVSREKKERFSLILESASTNQTSMYLCASSFRGSGAGELFFGEGSRLTVL.

In its sample, this clonotype was seen a few times. The chain carries TRBV20-1 and TRBJ2-2; tentative D call: TRBD2 (5 bases). The V gene's germline CDR1 is DFQATT and CDR2 SNEGSKA (reference sequence). The CDR3 is 16 residues long. Trimming cost V 1 base and J 4 bases, with 16 bases left between them. DNA for the CDR3: TGCAGTGCTAGAGTTGCTCGGGCTAGCTCCACCGGGGAGCTGTTTTTT. It is translated as CSARVARASSTGELFF.

The chain links TRBV7-6 to TRBJ2-1; D might be TRBD1 or TRBD2, each matching 7 bases. CDR1 SGHVS and CDR2 FNYEAQ come from the germline V gene. V gave up 4 bases and J gave up 8 bases, with 18 bases separating them. This CDR3 has 15 amino acids. This chain's CDR3 is CASSSQGTTTDEQFF. In DNA form, the CDR3 reads TGTGCCAGCAGCTCACAGGGGACTACCACCGATGAGCAGTTCTTC.

This clonotype was recorded many times. This rearrangement joins TRBV2 to TRBJ2-7; maybe TRBD2 (6 bases). The CDR3 consists of 18 residues. The V end lost 0 bases, the J end lost 6 bases, and 24 bases lay between the germline ends. Germline-derived CDR1 and CDR2 are SNHLY and FYNNEI. The CDR3 loop is CASSEALGLASLRVEQYF. Here the CDR3 DNA reads TGTGCCAGCAGTGAAGCGCTCGGGCTAGCGTCGTTAAGGGTCGAGCAGTACTTC.